These 9 T cell receptor beta chains were sequenced from one sample in a study of OX40 agonist ivuxolimab in advanced cancers. Only in-frame clones appear in the TCRdb table, and some are missing; sequencing was by immunoSEQ multiplex PCR. The profile shows almost 80,000 clones, about four fifths of them singletons. The sample consisted of CD4+ or CD8+ T cells sorted from blood, taken in a trial of the OX40 agonist ivuxolimab. The source of these receptors is an adult with an advanced solid tumor such as melanoma, head and neck, liver or kidney cancer.

This clone has only a few counts. V gene TRBV19 combines with J gene TRBJ1-5; D unclear. The V and J ends lost 3 bases and 2 bases respectively, with 11 bases between them. Looked up from germline, CDR1 is LNHDA and CDR2 is SQIVND (reference sequence). There are 15 residues in the CDR3. The CDR3 nucleotides read TGTGCCAGTAGTATCGGGTATACGGGCAATCAGCCCCAGCATTTT. Protein: CASSIGYTGNQPQHF. The variable domain in full, completed from reference TRBV19 and TRBJ1-5, reads DGGITQSPKYLFRKEGQNVTLSCEQNLNHDAMYWYRQDPGQGLRLIYYSQIVNDFQKGDIAEGYSVSREKKESFPLTVTSAQKNPTAFYLCASSIGYTGNQPQHFGDGTRLSIL.

There are a few counts of this clone. CDR3 amino acids: CSVAGYGSNQPQHF. For the CDR3, the DNA is TGCAGCGTTGCGGGCTATGGGAGCAATCAGCCCCAGCATTTT. The rearrangement uses TRBV29-1 and TRBJ1-5; D is unclear. Germline assignment: CDR1 SQVTM and CDR2 ANQGSEA. V was clipped by 4 bases and J by 1 base, with 11 bases between them. The CDR3 consists of 14 residues. The variable domain in full, with the rest retrieved from reference TRBV29-1 and TRBJ1-5, is SAVISQKPSRDICQRGTSLTIQCQVDSQVTMMFWYRQQPGQSLTLIATANQGSEATYESGFVIDKFPISRPNLTFSTLTVSNMSPEDSSIYLCSVAGYGSNQPQHFGDGTRLSIL.

This chain joins TRBV28 and TRBJ2-7, with 11 bases matching TRBD1. This CDR3 spans 16 amino acids. V lost 7 bases to trimming and J lost 4 bases; unmatched junction nucleotides: 12. Germline loops: CDR1 MDHEN, CDR2 SYDVKM. The CDR3 here is CASTAGGQGVPYEQYV. DNA for the CDR3: TGTGCCAGCACCGCGGGGGGACAGGGGGTTCCTTACGAGCAGTACGTC.

The chain has TRBV29-1 and TRBJ2-3; D gene uncertain. This CDR3 has 12 amino acids. The germline V gene has CDR1 SQVTM and CDR2 ANQGSEA. With 4 bases removed from V and 0 bases from J, the gap between germline ends came to 5 bases. In DNA, the CDR3 is TGCAGCGTTGTCGCCAGCACAGATACGCAGTATTTT. Amino acid sequence: CSVVASTDTQYF.

This clone was found once. The chain links TRBV6-5 to TRBJ2-7, with TRBD2 matching over 10 bases. The CDR3 loop spans 13 amino acids. V dropped 8 bases and J dropped 5; count of bases not matched to a gene: 6. Germline loops: CDR1 MNHEY, CDR2 SVGAGI. CDR3 loop: CASSSGRAHEQYF. The CDR3 DNA reads as TGTGCCAGCTCAAGCGGGAGGGCCCACGAGCAGTACTTC.

J is TRBJ2-7 and V is TRBV27; 7 bases fit TRBD2. Looked up from germline, CDR1 is MNHEY and CDR2 is SMNVEV (reference sequence). Trimming took 2 bases from V and 2 from J; bases not matched to a gene: 6. This CDR3 spans 15 amino acids. CDR3 nucleotides: TGTGCCAGCAGTTTAGGGGTAGCGGGCCCCTACGAGCAGTACTTC. Amino acid sequence: CASSLGVAGPYEQYF.

A note on this clone: One end of the junction varies from germline; a read error may be responsible. The chain carries TRBV27 and TRBJ2-1, with D possibly TRBD1 on 5 matching bases. The CDR3 loop spans 16 amino acids. Germline-derived CDR1 and CDR2 are MNHEY and SMNVEV (reference sequence). In DNA, the CDR3 is TGTGCCAGCAGTTTATTGAGCAGGGTTAAGGACAATCAGCAGTTCTTC. Its protein is CASSLLSRVKDNQQFF.

The rearrangement uses TRBV6-5 and TRBJ1-4; weak D call: TRBD1 (6 bases). Germline-derived CDR1 and CDR2 are MNHEY and SVGAGI. This CDR3 comprises 14 residues. Trimming took 6 bases from V and 4 from J, leaving 12 bases between them. DNA of the CDR3: TGTGCCAGCAGCACAGGGTGGAATAATGAAAAACTGTTTTTT. Amino acids: CASSTGWNNEKLFF.

This clone occurred once. The J gene is TRBJ2-1, the V gene TRBV5-1; D possibly matches TRBD1 or TRBD2 (6 bases each). V lost 2 bases, J lost 0 bases, and 12 bases lay in between. The CDR3 runs to 16 residues. The germline CDR1 and CDR2 sequences are SGHRS and YFSETQ. The CDR3, as DNA: TGCGCCAGCAGCTTCCTCCCGGGGGCCTCCTACAATGAGCAGTTCTTC. Protein sequence: CASSFLPGASYNEQFF.